This TCR beta chain was identified in a study of patients and donors after allogeneic stem cell transplantation. CDR1 and CDR2 from the germline V gene are DFQATT and SNEGSKA (reference sequence). Trimming removed 3 bases from V and 4 bases from J, with 3 bases in between. The CDR3 runs 10 residues. TCRdb reanalysed the RT-PCR reads using MiXCR and keeps one entry per CDR3 protein. The sample contains about 960,000 distinct CDR3 sequences, roughly 18% of which appear only once. A few counts support this clonotype. The chain couples TRBV20-1 to TRBJ1-2; D gene ambiguous. The sequence was collected from a human donor who was either an allogeneic HSCT recipient or a stem cell or donor lymphocyte infusion donor (not recorded which). It is not recorded whose cells these are; they may come from a transplant donor. The sample comprised blood, either unsorted or a sorted T cell fraction (not recorded which). This chain's CDR3 is CSASPYGYTF. CDR3 nucleotides: TGCAGTGCTAGCCCCTATGGCTACACCTTC.